This T cell receptor (beta chain) was identified during a study of T-cell memory formation after mild COVID-19. Study results and limitations: Mainly in CM and EM were contracting CD4+ clones; CD8+ were in EMRA. Whether day 37 second-wave clones are SARS-CoV-2-specific was not confirmed.

TCRdb passed the 5' RACE reads through MiXCR, listing each CDR3 protein once. The sample includes a few hundred thousand distinct CDR3 sequences, 13% to 15% seen only once; the top ten take roughly a fifth. This clonotype has at least ten counts. The antigen is not known. V was shortened by 2 bases and J by 10 bases, with 6 bases between the two germline ends. The CDR3 sequence is 12 residues long. From germline, CDR1 is SEHNR and CDR2 FQNEAQ (reference sequence). Sequencing was done on a sample of PBMCs or a T cell subset sorted from them (not recorded which). This chain uses TRBV7-9 with TRBJ1-6; a possible D gene is TRBD1 (5 bases). The source is a man aged 18 to 30 who had mild COVID-19 (a few samples of this study predate the infection). Cell type and time point are not known. CDR3 region: CASSLQGSPLHF. In DNA, the CDR3 is TGTGCCAGCAGCTTACAGGGATCACCCCTCCACTTT. Full variable domain (rest looked up from reference TRBV7-9 and TRBJ1-6): DTGVSQNPRHKITKRGQNVTFRCDPISEHNRLYWYRQTLGQGPEFLTYFQNEAQLEKSRLLSDRFSAERPKGSFSTLEIQRTEQGDSAMYLCASSLQGSPLHFGNGTRLTVT.